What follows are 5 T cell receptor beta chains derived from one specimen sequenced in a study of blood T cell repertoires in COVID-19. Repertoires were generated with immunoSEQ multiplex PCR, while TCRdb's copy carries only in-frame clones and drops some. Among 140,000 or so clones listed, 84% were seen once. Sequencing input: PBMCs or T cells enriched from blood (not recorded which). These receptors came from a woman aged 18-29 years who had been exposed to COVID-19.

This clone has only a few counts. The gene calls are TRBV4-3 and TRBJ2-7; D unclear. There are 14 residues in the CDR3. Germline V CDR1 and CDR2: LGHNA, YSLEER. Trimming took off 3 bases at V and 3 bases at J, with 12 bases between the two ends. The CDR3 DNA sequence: TGCGCCAGCAGCCATGTGGCCGCAGGCTACGAGCAGTACTTC. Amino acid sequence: CASSHVAAGYEQYF.

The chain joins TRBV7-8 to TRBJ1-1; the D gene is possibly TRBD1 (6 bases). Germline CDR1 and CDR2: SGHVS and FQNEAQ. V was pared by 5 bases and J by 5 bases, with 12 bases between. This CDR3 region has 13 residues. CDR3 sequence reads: CASSQFQGTEAFF. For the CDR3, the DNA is TGTGCCAGCAGCCAATTCCAGGGGACTGAAGCTTTCTTT.

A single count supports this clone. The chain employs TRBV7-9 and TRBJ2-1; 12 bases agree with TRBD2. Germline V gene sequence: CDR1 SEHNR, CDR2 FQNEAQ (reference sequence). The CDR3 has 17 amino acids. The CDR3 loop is CVPEDFGLAGKYNEQFF. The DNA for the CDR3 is TGTGTCCCAGAAGATTTCGGACTAGCGGGAAAGTACAATGAGCAGTTCTTC.

The CDR3 loop reads CASSFRGTYNSPLHF. The DNA of the CDR3 is TGTGCCAGCAGCTTCAGGGGGACCTATAATTCACCCCTCCACTTT. The chain combines TRBV11-1 with TRBJ1-6; 7 bases match TRBD1. This CDR3 contains 15 residues. CDR1 and CDR2 (germline): SGHAT, FQDESV (reference sequence). V trimming: 3 bases; J trimming: 2 bases; junction bases outside the gene matches: 1. The full variable domain, completed using reference TRBV11-1 and TRBJ1-6, is EAEVAQSPRYKITEKSQAVAFWCDPISGHATLYWYRQILGQGPELLVQFQDESVVDDSQLPKDRFSAERLKGVDSTLKIQPAELGDSAMYLCASSFRGTYNSPLHFGNGTRLTVT.

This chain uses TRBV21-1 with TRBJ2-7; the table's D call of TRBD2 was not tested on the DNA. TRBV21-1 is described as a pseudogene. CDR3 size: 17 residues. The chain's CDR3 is CASCMKVAGNSNTRQYF. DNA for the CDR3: TGTGCCAGCTGCATGAAGGTAGCGGGGAATAGTAACACGAGGCAGTACTTC.